The entry below describes one TCR beta chain. Its antigen remains unidentified. Some 30,000 T cell genomes, or approximately 0.2 ug DNA, went into the sorted-subset replicate PCRs. The method was immunoSEQ multiplex PCR; TCRdb's version includes in-frame clones alone and lacks a portion of them. Counted here are hundreds of thousands of clones, 98% occurring once; the ten biggest clones make up 0.25% to 0.35%. The CDR3 has 13 amino acids. V gave up 4 bases and J gave up 0 bases, with 3 bases separating them. Germline assignment: CDR1 SEHNR and CDR2 FQNEAQ (reference sequence). It was CD45RO-negative cells, positively selected for CCR7, that made up naive CD8 cells, with terminally differentiated effector memory CD45RA+ cells excluded. The sample originates from a study of shared clonotypes between healthy human individuals. As for the study in general: For every donor, three CD4 naive, three CD4 memory, two CD8 naive and one CD8 memory plates were used.

Regarding the study as a whole: A small donor pool kept down the genetic and exposure-history diversity that was represented. The study found lower generation probabilities in non-shared clonotypes than in those shared by all four donors.

The sequenced sample was naive CD8+ T cells sorted from blood. The chain has TRBV7-9 and TRBJ2-2; D not resolved. The sequence came from a man aged 25-40 years in good health. The CDR3 DNA sequence: TGTGCCAGCAGCTCGGCGAACACCGGGGAGCTGTTTTTT. This translates into CASSSANTGELFF.